This is a list of T cell receptor beta chains from one sample in a study of blood T cell repertoires in COVID-19. The protocol was immunoSEQ multiplex PCR, while the TCRdb copy is restricted to in-frame clones and leaves out a portion. This repertoire shows approximately 240,000 clones, approximately 83% found once; its top ten account for roughly 5.5%. The sequenced sample consisted of peripheral blood. These receptors were obtained from a human donor in a cohort sampled during active COVID-19. Both conserved end residues are part of each CDR3. A D gene is named only where the DNA matches it firmly. Some rows mark clone size as missing; the rest say once, few, many or name a class of expanded clone.

TRBV5-1	.	.	TRBJ2-1	TGCGCCAGCAGCTTGGACGGTGAGCAGTTCTTC	CASSLDGEQFF
TRBV9	TRBD2	few	TRBJ2-7	TGTGCCAGCAGCGTAGGCCCTAGCGGGGACTACGAGCAGTACTTC	CASSVGPSGDYEQYF
TRBV6-1	TRBD2	.	TRBJ2-3	TGTGCCAGCAGTGAAGCGGTAGCGGGAGTAGGCGGCACAGATACGCAGTATTTT	CASSEAVAGVGGTDTQYF
TRBV5-1	.	.	TRBJ2-2	TGCGCCAGCAGCTCGGACGGGGAGAACACCGGGGAGCTGTTTTTT	CASSSDGENTGELFF
TRBV7-9	.	.	TRBJ2-3	TGTGCCAGCACCCCCCAAGATACGCAGTATTTT	CASTPQDTQYF
TRBV29-1	.	.	TRBJ1-2	TGCAGCGCAGAGTTTGGACATCGCTACACCTTC	CSAEFGHRYTF
TRBV10-1	TRBD2	.	TRBJ2-5	TGCGCCAGCAGTGAGGGGTCTAGCGGCCAAGAGACCCAGTACTTC	CASSEGSSGQETQYF
TRBV7-3	.	few	TRBJ1-1	TGTGCCAGCAGCCCATCGACAATAAGCACTGAAGCTTTCTTT	CASSPSTISTEAFF
TRBV19	.	.	TRBJ1-4	TGTGCCAGTAGCCTCGGGGAGGGAATTGGTGAAAAACTGTTTTTT	CASSLGEGIGEKLFF
TRBV2	TRBD1	.	TRBJ2-7	TGTGCCAGCAGGGGGACAGGCACCGAGCAGTACTTC	CASRGTGTEQYF
TRBV28	.	.	TRBJ2-7	TGTGCCAGCAGTGGCCAGGGGGCGAGAAGCGGGAGGCAGTCCTACGAGCAGTACTTC	CASSGQGARSGRQSYEQYF